The present entry profiles one T cell receptor (beta chain) with its context. The data derive from a study of blood T cell repertoires in COVID-19. This study enrolled people aged about 18 to 100 from roughly 24 US geographic areas. Clinical history reported by participants formed the basis on which cohorts were assigned. CDR1 is SGHTA and CDR2 is FQGNSA in the germline V gene. The CDR3 runs 17 residues. V lost 5 bases, J lost 0 bases, and 12 bases stayed unmatched. Sequencing used immunoSEQ multiplex PCR; TCRdb keeps in-frame clones, though not all of them. The repertoire includes under 300,000 clones, around nine tenths of them detected once, and around 3% sits in the top ten.

This chain connects TRBV7-2 to TRBJ1-2, with 7 bases matching TRBD1. The sample comprised PBMCs or T cells enriched from blood (not recorded which). The TCR comes from a woman between 40 and 50 years old who had been exposed to COVID-19. In DNA, the CDR3 is TGTGCCAGCAGCCCCCGCGTCGGTGGGACAGCTAACTATGGCTACACCTTC. Encoded protein: CASSPRVGGTANYGYTF.